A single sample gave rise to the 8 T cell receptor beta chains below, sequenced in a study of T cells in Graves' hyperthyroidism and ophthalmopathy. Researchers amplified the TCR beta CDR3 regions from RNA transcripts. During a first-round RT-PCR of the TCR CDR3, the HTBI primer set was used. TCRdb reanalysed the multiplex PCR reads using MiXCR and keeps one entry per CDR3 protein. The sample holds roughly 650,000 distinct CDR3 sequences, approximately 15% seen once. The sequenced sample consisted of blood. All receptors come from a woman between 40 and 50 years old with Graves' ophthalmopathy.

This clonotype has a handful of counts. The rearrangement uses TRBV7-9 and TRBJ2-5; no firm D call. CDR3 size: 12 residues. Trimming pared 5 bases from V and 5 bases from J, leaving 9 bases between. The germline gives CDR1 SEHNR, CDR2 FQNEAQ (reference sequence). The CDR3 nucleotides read TGTGCCAGCAGCGGTCCCCCTGAGACCCAGTACTTC. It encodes CASSGPPETQYF.

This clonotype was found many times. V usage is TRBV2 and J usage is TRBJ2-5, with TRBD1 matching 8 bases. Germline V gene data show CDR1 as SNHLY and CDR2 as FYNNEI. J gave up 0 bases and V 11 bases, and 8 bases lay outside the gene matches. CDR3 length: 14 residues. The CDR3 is CAGGRTGYQETQYF. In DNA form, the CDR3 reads TGTGCCGGGGGTAGGACAGGGTACCAAGAGACCCAGTACTTC. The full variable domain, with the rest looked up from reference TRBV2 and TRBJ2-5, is EPEVTQTPSHQVTQMGQEVILRCVPISNHLYFYWYRQILGQKVEFLVSFYNNEISEKSEIFDDQFSVERPDGSNFTLKIRSTKLEDSAMYFCAGGRTGYQETQYFGPGTRLLVL.

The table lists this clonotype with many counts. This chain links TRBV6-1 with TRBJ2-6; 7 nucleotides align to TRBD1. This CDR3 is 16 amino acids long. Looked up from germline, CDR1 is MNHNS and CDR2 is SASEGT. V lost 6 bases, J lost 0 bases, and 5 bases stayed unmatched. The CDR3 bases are TGTGCCAGCAGAAGACAGGGTTACTCTGGGGCCAACGTCCTGACTTTC. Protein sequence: CASRRQGYSGANVLTF.

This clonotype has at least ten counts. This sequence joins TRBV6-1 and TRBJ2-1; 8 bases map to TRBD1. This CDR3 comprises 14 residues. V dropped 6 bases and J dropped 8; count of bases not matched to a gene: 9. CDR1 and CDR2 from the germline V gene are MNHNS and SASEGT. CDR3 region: CASSGTGVADEQFF. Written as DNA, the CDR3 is TGTGCCAGCAGCGGGACAGGTGTTGCGGATGAGCAGTTCTTC.

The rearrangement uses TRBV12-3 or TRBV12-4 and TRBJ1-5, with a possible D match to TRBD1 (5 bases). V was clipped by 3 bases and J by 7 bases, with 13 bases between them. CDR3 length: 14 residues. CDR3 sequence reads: CASSFGGEGQPQHF. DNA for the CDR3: TGTGCCAGCAGTTTTGGAGGGGAGGGGCAGCCCCAGCATTTT.

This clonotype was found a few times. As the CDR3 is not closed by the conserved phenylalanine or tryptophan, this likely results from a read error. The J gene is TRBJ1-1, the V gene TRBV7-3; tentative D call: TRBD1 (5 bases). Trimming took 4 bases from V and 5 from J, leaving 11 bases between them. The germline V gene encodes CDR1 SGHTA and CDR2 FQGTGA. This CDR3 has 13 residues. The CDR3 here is CASSSQGGTEAFL. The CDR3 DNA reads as TGTGCCAGCAGCTCCCAGGGAGGTACTGAAGCTTTCCTT.

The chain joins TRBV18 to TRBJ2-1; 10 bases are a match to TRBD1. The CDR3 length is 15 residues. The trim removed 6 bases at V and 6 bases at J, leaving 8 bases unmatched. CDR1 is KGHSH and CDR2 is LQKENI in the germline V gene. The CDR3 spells CASSPGTGVFNEQFF. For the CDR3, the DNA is TGTGCCAGCTCGCCCGGGACAGGGGTTTTCAATGAGCAGTTCTTC.

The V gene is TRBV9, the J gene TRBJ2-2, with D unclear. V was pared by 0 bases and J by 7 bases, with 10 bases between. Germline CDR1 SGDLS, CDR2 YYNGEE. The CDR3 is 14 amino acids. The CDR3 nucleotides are TGTGCCAGCAGCGTAGTTCCGTCCGGCGGGGAGCTGTTTTTT. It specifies CASSVVPSGGELFF.